The 18 T cell receptor beta chains listed next were all sequenced from one sample in a study of CD8 T cells in ankylosing spondylitis. TCRdb reprocessed the 5' RACE reads via MiXCR and lists one record per CDR3 protein. Seen here are over 150,000 distinct CDR3 sequences, 9.5% to 15% observed once, and the top ten hold 15% to 20%. The specimen was blood, either unsorted or a sorted T cell fraction (not recorded which). Source of these receptors: a male donor with ankylosing spondylitis or in good health (not recorded which).

This clonotype was counted at least ten times. The chain employs TRBV12-3 or TRBV12-4 and TRBJ2-5; 8 bases are a match to TRBD1. The V and J ends lost 3 bases and 4 bases, in that order; junction bases with no gene match: 10. The CDR3 covers 16 residues. For the CDR3, the DNA is TGTGCCAGCAGTTTCTCTCGGCGGACAGGGAGAGAGACCCAGTACTTC. It translates to CASSFSRRTGRETQYF.

The gene calls are TRBV6-1 and TRBJ2-2; D ambiguous. This CDR3 region has 12 residues. The germline V gene has CDR1 MNHNS and CDR2 SASEGT. The V gene lost 7 bases and the J gene lost 8 bases, with 11 bases spanning the gap. CDR3 region: CASTSRAGELFF. Here the CDR3 DNA reads TGTGCCAGCACCAGTAGGGCGGGGGAGCTGTTTTTT.

The chain couples TRBV6-5 to TRBJ2-3; 9 nucleotides align to TRBD1. The CDR3 runs to 15 residues. V was clipped by 5 bases and J by 3 bases; unmatched bases: 6. Germline V CDR1 and CDR2: MNHEY, SVGAGI. The CDR3 nucleotides read TGTGCCAGCAGTACCGAGACAGGGGGGACAGATACGCAGTATTTT. This gives the protein CASSTETGGTDTQYF.

This clonotype occurred a few times. This rearrangement joins TRBV5-6 to TRBJ2-2; 14 bases are a match to TRBD2. CDR3 size: 19 residues. From germline, CDR1 is SGHDT and CDR2 YYEEEE. The trim removed 5 bases at V and 7 bases at J, leaving 16 bases unmatched. The CDR3 reads CASRQRPTSGRAVVGELFF. CDR3 bases: TGTGCCAGCAGACAGAGACCGACTAGCGGGAGGGCCGTCGTCGGGGAGCTGTTTTTT.

This clonotype was picked up a small number of times. The chain is built from TRBV9 and TRBJ2-2; unclear D gene. This CDR3 contains 15 residues. The germline V and J ends were trimmed by 7 bases and 2 bases, with 15 bases remaining between them. Looked up from germline, CDR1 is SGDLS and CDR2 is YYNGEE. CDR3 nucleotide sequence: TGTGCCAGCGGCCTGGGCCTATCCAACACCGGGGAGCTGTTTTTT. Translated: CASGLGLSNTGELFF. Full variable domain (outside the CDR3, taken from reference TRBV9 and TRBJ2-2): DSGVTQTPKHLITATGQRVTLRCSPRSGDLSVYWYQQSLDQGLQFLIQYYNGEERAKGNILERFSAQQFPDLHSELNLSSLELGDSALYFCASGLGLSNTGELFFGEGSRLTVL.

The chain couples TRBV4-1 to TRBJ2-5, with a possible D match to TRBD2 (5 bases). V gave up 0 bases and J gave up 4 bases, with 12 bases separating them. The CDR3 has 15 amino acids. Germline V CDR1 and CDR2: MGHRA, YSYEKL. The CDR3 sequence: CASSQESGGGETQYF. CDR3 DNA sequence: TGCGCCAGCAGCCAAGAATCCGGAGGAGGAGAGACCCAGTACTTC.

This clonotype was seen a handful of times. The rearrangement joins TRBV12-5 to TRBJ1-5; no clear D gene. Germline assignment: CDR1 LGHNT and CDR2 FRNRAP. V dropped 7 bases and J dropped 2 bases, with 12 bases sitting between them. This CDR3 is 14 amino acids long. This CDR3 reads CASASNQGNQPQHF. The CDR3 DNA reads TGTGCTAGTGCCTCAAATCAGGGCAATCAGCCCCAGCATTTT.

This clonotype has just a few counts. The V gene is TRBV6-1, the J gene TRBJ2-3; 12 positions agree with TRBD2. Trimming took 3 bases from V and 2 from J; bases not matched to a gene: 3. Germline V CDR1 and CDR2: MNHNS, SASEGT. This CDR3 is built from 16 residues. The CDR3 here is CASSDLAGGPTDTQYF. In nucleotides, the CDR3 is TGTGCCAGCAGTGACCTAGCGGGAGGGCCCACAGATACGCAGTATTTT.

The chain joins TRBV10-1 to TRBJ2-5; D not resolved. The CDR3 covers 12 residues. Trimming pared 6 bases from V and 5 bases from J, leaving 10 bases between. Germline V gives CDR1 WNHNN, CDR2 SYGVQD (reference sequence). The CDR3 sequence: CASRAHDETQYF. Written as DNA, the CDR3 is TGCGCCAGCAGAGCCCACGACGAGACCCAGTACTTC.

The V and J genes are TRBV30 and TRBJ2-1, with 12 bases matching TRBD1. The CDR3 is 15 residues long. V trimming: 2 bases; J trimming: 7 bases; junction bases outside the gene matches: 6. Germline assignment: CDR1 GTSNPN and CDR2 SVGIG (reference sequence). This chain's CDR3 is CAWSMPGQGANEQFF. The CDR3 region has the DNA TGTGCCTGGAGTATGCCGGGACAGGGGGCAAATGAGCAGTTCTTC.

This clonotype was recorded once. The J gene is TRBJ2-1, the V gene TRBV18; unclear D gene. The CDR3 is 17 residues long. Germline-derived CDR1 and CDR2 are KGHSH and LQKENI. Trimming took off 2 bases at V and 9 bases at J, with 23 bases between the two ends. CDR3 loop: CASSPVKRRPPSGEQFF. CDR3 DNA: TGTGCCAGCTCACCAGTCAAAAGAAGGCCCCCCTCGGGTGAGCAGTTCTTC.

In this sample, this clonotype turned up once. The genes are TRBV19 and TRBJ2-1, with D perhaps TRBD1 (5 bases). The germline V and J ends were trimmed by 0 bases and 0 bases, with 6 bases remaining between them. CDR1 is LNHDA and CDR2 is SQIVND in the germline V gene (reference sequence). The CDR3 runs 15 residues. CDR3 in amino acids: CASSIDQGSYNEQFF. The CDR3 DNA is TGTGCCAGTAGTATAGATCAGGGCTCCTACAATGAGCAGTTCTTC.

V and J are TRBV29-1 and TRBJ2-4; D is possibly TRBD1 (6 bases). From germline, CDR1 is SQVTM and CDR2 ANQGSEA. Trimming removed 4 bases at V and 0 bases at J, with 19 bases between. The CDR3 consists of 17 residues. The CDR3 DNA reads as TGCAGCGTTGTTAGGGGGTACAGCGATTTAGCCAAAAACATTCAGTACTTC. Translating it yields CSVVRGYSDLAKNIQYF.

This clonotype has more than one count but fewer than ten. The rearrangement joins TRBV3-1 to TRBJ2-1; D possibly corresponds to TRBD2 (6 bases). The CDR3 has 15 amino acids. Germline lookup yields CDR1 LGHDT and CDR2 YNNKEL (reference sequence). Trimming pared 1 base from V and 8 bases from J, leaving 15 bases between. Here the CDR3 reads CASSQGGGAAYEQFF. For the CDR3, the DNA is TGTGCCAGCAGCCAAGGAGGAGGGGCAGCGTATGAGCAGTTCTTC.

This clonotype appeared once. The junction departs from the called germline gene at one end, perhaps through a read error. This chain uses TRBV3-1 with TRBJ2-1, with D unclear. Germline values: CDR1 LGHDT, CDR2 YNNKEL (reference sequence). The CDR3 sequence is 15 residues long. CDR3 sequence (DNA): TGTGCCAGCACCCAAGAGGCAAGCCAAGTACTTCAGCAGTTCTTC. This sequence encodes CASTQEASQVLQQFF.

This clonotype was counted many times. The genes are TRBV3-1 and TRBJ1-2; D may be TRBD1 (6 bases). V lost 4 bases and J 8 bases, leaving 17 bases between the germline ends. This CDR3 region has 14 residues. The germline V gene encodes CDR1 LGHDT and CDR2 YNNKEL (reference sequence). The CDR3 loop is CASSLLIGGWGYTF. CDR3 nucleotide sequence: TGTGCCAGCAGCCTCCTCATCGGGGGCTGGGGCTACACCTTC.

The gene calls are TRBV28 and TRBJ2-1; no reliable D call. The CDR3 length is 16 residues. V lost 5 bases, J lost 9 bases, and 23 bases lay in between. Germline loops: CDR1 MDHEN, CDR2 SYDVKM. The CDR3 DNA reads as TGTGCCAGCAGTCTTACAGCCCTGATGTCCCAAGGTGAGCAGTTCTTC. This sequence encodes CASSLTALMSQGEQFF.

This clonotype came up a few times. The rearrangement joins TRBV7-2 to TRBJ2-7, with 9 bases identical to TRBD1. This CDR3 has 16 residues. Germline assignment: CDR1 SGHTA and CDR2 FQGNSA. After removal of 5 bases from V and 0 bases from J, the junction contained 8 bases not matched to a gene. The CDR3 DNA reads TGTGCCAGCAGCGTCTTCCGGGACAGGGCCTCCTACGAGCAGTACTTC. Amino acids: CASSVFRDRASYEQYF. Together with reference TRBV7-2 and TRBJ2-7, the CDR3 gives the full variable domain: GAGVSQSPSNKVTEKGKDVELRCDPISGHTALYWYRQSLGQGLEFLIYFQGNSAPDKSGLPSDRFSAERTGGSVSTLTIQRTQQEDSAVYLCASSVFRDRASYEQYFGPGTRLTVT.